What follows is one TCR beta chain and its context. Its antigen is undetermined. V lost 4 bases, J lost 0 bases, and 20 bases lay in between. Germline CDR1 reads SGHRS; CDR2 reads YFSETQ. The CDR3 has 18 residues. The data belong to a study of graft-versus-host responses after intestinal transplantation. On the study more broadly: Each patient got anti-thymocyte globulin induction, then tacrolimus and steroids for about 3 years.

General study points: GvH clones were found in recipient marrow; some appeared first in ileum or blood.

The method was immunoSEQ multiplex PCR; TCRdb's version includes in-frame clones alone and lacks a portion of them. This sample carries 100,000 or so clones, roughly nine tenths of them seen once, and the ten largest clones take more than 0.15%. The sequencing used unstimulated CD4+ T cells sorted from spleen or lymph node cells, collected before intestinal transplant. The sequence was obtained from a human donor who received an intestinal transplant. This chain joins TRBV5-1 and TRBJ2-1; D ambiguous. CDR3 sequence: CASSVASVSSSSYNEQFF. CDR3 in DNA: TGCGCCAGCAGCGTCGCCAGCGTCTCGTCAAGCTCCTACAATGAGCAGTTCTTC.